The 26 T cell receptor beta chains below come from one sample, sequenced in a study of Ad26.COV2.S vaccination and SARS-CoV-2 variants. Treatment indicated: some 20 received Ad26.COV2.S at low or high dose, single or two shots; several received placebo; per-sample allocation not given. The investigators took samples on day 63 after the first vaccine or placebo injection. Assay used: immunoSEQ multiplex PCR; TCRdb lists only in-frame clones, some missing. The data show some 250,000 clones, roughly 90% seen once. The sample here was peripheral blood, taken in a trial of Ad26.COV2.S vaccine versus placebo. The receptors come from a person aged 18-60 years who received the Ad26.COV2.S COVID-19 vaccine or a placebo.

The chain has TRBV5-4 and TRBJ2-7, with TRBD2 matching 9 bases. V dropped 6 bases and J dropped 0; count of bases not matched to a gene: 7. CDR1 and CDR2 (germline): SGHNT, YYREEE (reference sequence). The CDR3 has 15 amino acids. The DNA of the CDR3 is TGTGCCAGCACTACGGGTAGCGGGAGCTCCTACGAGCAGTACTTC. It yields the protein CASTTGSGSSYEQYF.

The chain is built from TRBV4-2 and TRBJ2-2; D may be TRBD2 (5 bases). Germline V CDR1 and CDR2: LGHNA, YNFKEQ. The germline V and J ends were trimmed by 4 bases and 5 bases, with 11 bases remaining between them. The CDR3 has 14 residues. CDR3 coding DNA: TGTGCCAGCAGCCCAGGAGCGGAAACCGGGGAGCTGTTTTTT. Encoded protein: CASSPGAETGELFF.

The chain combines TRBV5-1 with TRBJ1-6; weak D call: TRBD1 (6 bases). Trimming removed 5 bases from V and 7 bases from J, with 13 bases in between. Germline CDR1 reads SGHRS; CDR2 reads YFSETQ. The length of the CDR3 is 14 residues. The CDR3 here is CASRVDSLNSPLHF. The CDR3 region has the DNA TGCGCCAGCAGGGTGGACAGCCTCAATTCACCCCTCCACTTT.

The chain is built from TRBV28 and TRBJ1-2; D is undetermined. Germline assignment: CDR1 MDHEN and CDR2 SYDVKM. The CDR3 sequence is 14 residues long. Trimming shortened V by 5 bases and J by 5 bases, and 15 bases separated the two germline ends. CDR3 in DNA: TGTGCCAGCAGTGAGAAGGGTGTACTTTATGGCTACACCTTC. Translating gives CASSEKGVLYGYTF.

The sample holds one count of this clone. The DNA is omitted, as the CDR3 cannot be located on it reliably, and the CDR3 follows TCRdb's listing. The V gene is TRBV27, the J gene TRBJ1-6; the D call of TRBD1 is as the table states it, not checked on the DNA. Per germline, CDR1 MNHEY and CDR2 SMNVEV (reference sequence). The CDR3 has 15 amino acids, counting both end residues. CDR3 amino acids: CASSSSGRGDSPLHF.

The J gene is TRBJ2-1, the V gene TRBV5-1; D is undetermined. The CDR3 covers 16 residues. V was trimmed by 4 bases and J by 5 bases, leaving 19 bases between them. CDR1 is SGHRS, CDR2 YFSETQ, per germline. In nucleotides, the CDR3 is TGCGCCAGCAGCCCGTCTGGACGATCCGGCAACAATGAGCAGTTCTTC. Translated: CASSPSGRSGNNEQFF. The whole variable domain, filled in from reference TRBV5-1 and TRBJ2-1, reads KAGVTQTPRYLIKTRGQQVTLSCSPISGHRSVSWYQQTPGQGLQFLFEYFSETQRNKGNFPGRFSGRQFSNSRSEMNVSTLELGDSALYLCASSPSGRSGNNEQFFGPGTRLTVL.

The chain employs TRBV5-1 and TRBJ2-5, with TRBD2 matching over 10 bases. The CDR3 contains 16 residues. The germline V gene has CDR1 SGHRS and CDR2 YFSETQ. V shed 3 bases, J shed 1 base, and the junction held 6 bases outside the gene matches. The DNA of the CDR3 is TGCGCCAGCAGCTGGACTAGCGGAGGGATCCAAGAGACCCAGTACTTC. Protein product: CASSWTSGGIQETQYF.

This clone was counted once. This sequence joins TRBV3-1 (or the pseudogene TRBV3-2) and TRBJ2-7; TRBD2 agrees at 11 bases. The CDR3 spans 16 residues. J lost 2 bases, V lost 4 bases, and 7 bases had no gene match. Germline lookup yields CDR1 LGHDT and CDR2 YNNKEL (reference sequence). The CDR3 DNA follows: TGTGCCAGCAGCCTAGGACTAGCGGGCTCCACCTACGAGCAGTACTTC. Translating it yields CASSLGLAGSTYEQYF.

The CDR3 sequence is CASSVSSGGFGDTQYF. The CDR3 DNA follows: TGTGCCAGCAGTGTCTCTAGCGGGGGGTTCGGAGATACGCAGTATTTT. The rearrangement joins TRBV6-1 to TRBJ2-3; 11 bases map to TRBD2. The CDR3 is 16 amino acids. In germline, CDR1 is MNHNS, CDR2 SASEGT. Trimming removed 4 bases from V and 5 bases from J; junction bases left unmatched: 8.

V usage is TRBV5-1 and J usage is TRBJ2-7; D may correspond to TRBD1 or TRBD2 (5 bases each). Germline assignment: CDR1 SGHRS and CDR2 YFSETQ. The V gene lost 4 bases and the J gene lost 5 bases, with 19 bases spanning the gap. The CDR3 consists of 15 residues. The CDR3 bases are TGCGCCAGCAGCCCCCGGGGCGGACCCGACCACGAGCAGTACTTC. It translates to CASSPRGGPDHEQYF.

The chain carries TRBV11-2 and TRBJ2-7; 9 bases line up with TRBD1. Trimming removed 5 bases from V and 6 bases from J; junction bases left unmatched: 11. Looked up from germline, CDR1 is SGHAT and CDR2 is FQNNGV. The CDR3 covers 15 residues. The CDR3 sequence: CASSAPGTGSIEQYF. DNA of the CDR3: TGTGCCAGCAGCGCCCCCGGGACAGGGTCTATCGAGCAGTACTTC.

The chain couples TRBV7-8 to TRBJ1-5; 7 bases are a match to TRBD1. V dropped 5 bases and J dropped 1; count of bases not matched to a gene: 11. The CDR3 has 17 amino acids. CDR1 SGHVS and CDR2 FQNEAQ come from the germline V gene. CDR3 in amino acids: CASSQGGRAASNQPQHF. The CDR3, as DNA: TGTGCCAGCAGCCAGGGGGGGCGGGCGGCGAGCAATCAGCCCCAGCATTTT.

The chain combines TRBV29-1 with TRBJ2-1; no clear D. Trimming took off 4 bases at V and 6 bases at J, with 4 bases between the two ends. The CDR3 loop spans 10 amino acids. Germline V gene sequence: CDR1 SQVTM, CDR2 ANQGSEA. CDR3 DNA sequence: TGCAGCGTTGGGGGCAATGAGCAGTTCTTC. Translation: CSVGGNEQFF.

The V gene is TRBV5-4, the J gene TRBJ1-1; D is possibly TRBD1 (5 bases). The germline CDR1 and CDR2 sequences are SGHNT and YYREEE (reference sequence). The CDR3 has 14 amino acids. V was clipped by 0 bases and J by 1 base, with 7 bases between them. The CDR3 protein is CASSLGGENTEAFF. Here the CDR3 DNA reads TGTGCCAGCAGCTTGGGGGGGGAGAACACTGAAGCTTTCTTT.

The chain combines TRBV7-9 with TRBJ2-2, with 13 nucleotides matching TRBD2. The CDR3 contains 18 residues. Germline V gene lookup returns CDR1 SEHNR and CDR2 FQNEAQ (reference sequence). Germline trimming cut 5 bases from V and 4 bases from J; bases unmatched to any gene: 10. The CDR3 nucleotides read TGTGCCAGCAGCCCCCCCTTCCGACTAGCGGGAGGCACCGGGGAGCTGTTTTTT. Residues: CASSPPFRLAGGTGELFF.

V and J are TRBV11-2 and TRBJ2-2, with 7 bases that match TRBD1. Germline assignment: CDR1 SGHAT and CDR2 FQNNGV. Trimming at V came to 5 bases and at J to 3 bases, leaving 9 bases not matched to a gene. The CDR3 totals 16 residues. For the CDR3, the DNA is TGTGCCAGCAGCCCACGGCGACAGGGATACACCGGGGAGCTGTTTTTT. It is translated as CASSPRRQGYTGELFF.

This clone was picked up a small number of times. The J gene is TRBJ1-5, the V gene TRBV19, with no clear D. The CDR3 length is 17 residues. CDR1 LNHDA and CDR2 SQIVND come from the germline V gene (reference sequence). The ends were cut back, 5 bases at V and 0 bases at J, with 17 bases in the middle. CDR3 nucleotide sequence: TGTGCCAGTAGTCAAAGGTCCGGGTGGAATAGCAATCAGCCCCAGCATTTT. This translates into CASSQRSGWNSNQPQHF.

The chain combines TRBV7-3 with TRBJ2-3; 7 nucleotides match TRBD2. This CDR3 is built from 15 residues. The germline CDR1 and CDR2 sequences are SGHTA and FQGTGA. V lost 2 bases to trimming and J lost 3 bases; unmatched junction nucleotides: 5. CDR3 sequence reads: CASSLAGDGTDTQYF. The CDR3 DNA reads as TGTGCCAGCAGCTTAGCGGGAGACGGAACAGATACGCAGTATTTT.

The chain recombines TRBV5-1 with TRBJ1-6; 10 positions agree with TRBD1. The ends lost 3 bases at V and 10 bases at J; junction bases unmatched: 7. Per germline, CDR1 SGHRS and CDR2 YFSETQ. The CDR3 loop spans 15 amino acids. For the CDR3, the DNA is TGCGCCAGCAGCTCAGGACAGGGGGTGAACTCACCCCTCCACTTT. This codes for CASSSGQGVNSPLHF.

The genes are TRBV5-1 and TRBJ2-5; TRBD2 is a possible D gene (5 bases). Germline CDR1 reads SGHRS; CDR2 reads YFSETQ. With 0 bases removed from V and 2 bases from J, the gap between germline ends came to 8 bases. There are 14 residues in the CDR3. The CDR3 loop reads CASSLAEGQETQYF. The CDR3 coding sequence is TGCGCCAGCAGCTTGGCCGAGGGACAAGAGACCCAGTACTTC.

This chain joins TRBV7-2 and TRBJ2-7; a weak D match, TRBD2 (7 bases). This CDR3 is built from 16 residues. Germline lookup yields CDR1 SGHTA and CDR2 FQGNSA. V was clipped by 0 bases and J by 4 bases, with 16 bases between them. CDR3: CASSLAGRGGTYEQYF. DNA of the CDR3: TGTGCCAGCAGCTTAGCAGGAAGGGGGGGTACGTACGAGCAGTACTTC.

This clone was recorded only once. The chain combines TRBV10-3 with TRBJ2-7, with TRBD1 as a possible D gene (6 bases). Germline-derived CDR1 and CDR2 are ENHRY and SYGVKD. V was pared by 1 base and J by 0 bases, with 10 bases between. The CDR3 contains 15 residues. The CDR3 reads CAISEYGQSSYEQYF. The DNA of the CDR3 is TGTGCCATCAGTGAGTACGGACAGTCCTCCTACGAGCAGTACTTC.

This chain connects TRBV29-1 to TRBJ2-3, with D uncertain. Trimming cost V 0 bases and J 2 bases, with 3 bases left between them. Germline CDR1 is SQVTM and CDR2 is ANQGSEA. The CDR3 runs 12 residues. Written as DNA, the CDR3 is TGCAGCGTTGAAGAGAACACAGATACGCAGTATTTT. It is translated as CSVEENTDTQYF.

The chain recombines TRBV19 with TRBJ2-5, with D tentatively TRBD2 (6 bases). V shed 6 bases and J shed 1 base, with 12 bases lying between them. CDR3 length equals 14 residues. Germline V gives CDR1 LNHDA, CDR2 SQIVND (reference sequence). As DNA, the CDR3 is TGTGCCAGTAGAGAATCGGGACTCCAAGAGACCCAGTACTTC. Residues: CASRESGLQETQYF.

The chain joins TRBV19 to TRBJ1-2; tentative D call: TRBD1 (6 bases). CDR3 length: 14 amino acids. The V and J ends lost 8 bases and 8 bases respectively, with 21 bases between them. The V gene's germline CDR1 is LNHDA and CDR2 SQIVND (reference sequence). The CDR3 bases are TGTGCCAGTCTACCCTTCGGGGGGGCGTGGGGCTACACCTTC. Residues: CASLPFGGAWGYTF.

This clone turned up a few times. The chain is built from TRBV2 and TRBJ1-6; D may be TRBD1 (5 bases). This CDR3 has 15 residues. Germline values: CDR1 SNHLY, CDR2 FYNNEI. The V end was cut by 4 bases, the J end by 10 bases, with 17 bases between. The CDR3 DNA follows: TGTGCCAGCAGTGGATGGACACGAGAAGAGTCACCCCTCCACTTT. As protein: CASSGWTREESPLHF. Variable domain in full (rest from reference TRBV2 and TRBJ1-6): EPEVTQTPSHQVTQMGQEVILRCVPISNHLYFYWYRQILGQKVEFLVSFYNNEISEKSEIFDDQFSVERPDGSNFTLKIRSTKLEDSAMYFCASSGWTREESPLHFGNGTRLTVT.